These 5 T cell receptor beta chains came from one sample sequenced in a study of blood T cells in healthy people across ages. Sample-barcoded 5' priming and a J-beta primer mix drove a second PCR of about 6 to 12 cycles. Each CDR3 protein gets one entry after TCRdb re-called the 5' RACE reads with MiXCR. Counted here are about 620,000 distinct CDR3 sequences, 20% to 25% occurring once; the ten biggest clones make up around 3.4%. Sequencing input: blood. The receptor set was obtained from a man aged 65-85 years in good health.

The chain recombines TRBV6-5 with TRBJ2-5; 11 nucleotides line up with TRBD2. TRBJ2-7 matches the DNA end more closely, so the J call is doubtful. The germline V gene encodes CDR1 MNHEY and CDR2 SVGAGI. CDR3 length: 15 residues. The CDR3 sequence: CASSGGGLAVYEQYF. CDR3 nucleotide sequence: TGTGCCAGCAGTGGTGGGGGACTAGCGGTATACGAGCAGTACTTC.

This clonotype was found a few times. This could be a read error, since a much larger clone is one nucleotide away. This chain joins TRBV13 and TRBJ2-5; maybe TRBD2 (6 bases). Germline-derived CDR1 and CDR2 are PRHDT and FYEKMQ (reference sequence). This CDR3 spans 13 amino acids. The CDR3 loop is CAGSYGDLETQYF. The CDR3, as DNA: TGTGCCGGCAGCTACGGGGACTTGGAGACCCAGTACTTC.

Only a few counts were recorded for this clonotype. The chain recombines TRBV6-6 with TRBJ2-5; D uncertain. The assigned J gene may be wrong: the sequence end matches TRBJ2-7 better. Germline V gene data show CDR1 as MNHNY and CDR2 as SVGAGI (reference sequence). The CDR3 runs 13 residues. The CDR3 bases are TGTGCCAGCAGTTACACGGACGGCTACGAGCAGTACTTC. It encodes CASSYTDGYEQYF.

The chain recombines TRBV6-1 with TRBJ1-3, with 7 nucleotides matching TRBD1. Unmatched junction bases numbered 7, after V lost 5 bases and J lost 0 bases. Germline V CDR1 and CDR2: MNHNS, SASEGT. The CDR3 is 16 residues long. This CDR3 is CASSKDRRSSGNTIYF. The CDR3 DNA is TGTGCCAGCAGTAAGGACAGGCGAAGCTCTGGAAACACCATATATTTT.

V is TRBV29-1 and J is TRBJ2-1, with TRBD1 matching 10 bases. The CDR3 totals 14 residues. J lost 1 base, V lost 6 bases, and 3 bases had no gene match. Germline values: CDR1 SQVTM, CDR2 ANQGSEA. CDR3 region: CSVGQGNSYNEQFF. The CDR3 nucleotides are TGCAGCGTGGGACAGGGGAATTCCTACAATGAGCAGTTCTTC.